These 28 T cell receptor beta chains were all obtained from the same sample, sequenced in a study of blood T cell repertoires in COVID-19. The data were produced by immunoSEQ multiplex PCR, yet TCRdb's version contains in-frame clones alone and is incomplete. The sample contains around 190,000 clones, 88% of which appear only once. Sequences were obtained from peripheral blood. Receptors originate from a man in his fifties with COVID-19, enrolled during active disease.

The chain employs TRBV5-1 and TRBJ2-1; 7 positions agree with TRBD2. V gave up 4 bases and J gave up 4 bases; unmatched junction bases: 8. Germline V gene data show CDR1 as SGHRS and CDR2 as YFSETQ. The CDR3 has 15 residues. CDR3 nucleotides: TGCGCCAGCAGCCCTCCTAGCGGACCGTACAATGAGCAGTTCTTC. Its protein is CASSPPSGPYNEQFF.

The genes are TRBV12-3 or TRBV12-4 and TRBJ1-1; TRBD1 matches at 10 bases. The CDR3 spans 13 residues. V lost 7 bases to trimming and J lost 6 bases; unmatched junction nucleotides: 5. The CDR3 loop is CASTLDRGAEAFF. As DNA, the CDR3 is TGTGCCAGCACCTTGGACAGGGGGGCTGAAGCTTTCTTT.

J is TRBJ1-5 and V is TRBV5-1, with D maybe TRBD1 (5 bases). This CDR3 has 15 amino acids. CDR1 and CDR2 from the germline V gene are SGHRS and YFSETQ. The ends were cut back, 0 bases at V and 1 base at J, with 8 bases in the middle. The CDR3 DNA reads TGCGCCAGCAGCTTGGCTCCAGGGAGCAATCAGCCCCAGCATTTT. It encodes CASSLAPGSNQPQHF.

This chain connects TRBV4-1 to TRBJ2-6; D is possibly TRBD2 (5 bases). V lost 5 bases, J lost 3 bases, and 8 bases lay in between. CDR1 and CDR2 (germline): MGHRA, YSYEKL. The CDR3 totals 14 residues. For the CDR3, the DNA is TGCGCCAGCAGCACCGGGGATGGGGCCAACGTCCTGACTTTC. Translated, it gives CASSTGDGANVLTF.

The chain couples TRBV6-6 to TRBJ2-3; TRBD2 is a possible D gene (6 bases). V lost 6 bases and J 3 bases, leaving 16 bases between the germline ends. The germline V gene encodes CDR1 MNHNY and CDR2 SVGAGI (reference sequence). The CDR3 loop spans 15 amino acids. This CDR3 reads CASSPTSSLTDTQYF. In DNA, the CDR3 is TGTGCCAGCAGCCCCACTAGCAGTCTTACAGATACGCAGTATTTT.

V and J are TRBV28 and TRBJ1-4; 7 bases are a match to TRBD1. The V gene's germline CDR1 is MDHEN and CDR2 SYDVKM. Trimming at V came to 3 bases and at J to 11 bases, leaving 9 bases not matched to a gene. This CDR3 spans 14 amino acids. Here the CDR3 DNA reads TGTGCCAGCAGTTTTTTCACCGACAGGGTTAAACTGTTTTTT. Residues: CASSFFTDRVKLFF.

The chain links TRBV2 to TRBJ1-4, with 9 bases matching TRBD1. This CDR3 has 15 residues. V lost 3 bases, J lost 7 bases, and 6 bases stayed unmatched. CDR1 is SNHLY and CDR2 is FYNNEI in the germline V gene. CDR3 amino acids: CASSDSGQGFEKLFF. The DNA of the CDR3 is TGTGCCAGCAGTGATTCGGGACAGGGATTTGAAAAACTGTTTTTT.

This clone came up once. This rearrangement joins TRBV29-1 to TRBJ2-3; 7 bases agree with TRBD1. The germline gives CDR1 SQVTM, CDR2 ANQGSEA. The CDR3 is 15 residues long. The V segment lost 7 bases and the J segment 3 bases; nucleotides outside the gene matches: 13. CDR3 amino acids: CSANGLGGVTDTQYF. The CDR3 DNA follows: TGCAGCGCCAACGGGTTAGGGGGCGTAACAGATACGCAGTATTTT.

This clone was observed a single time. The J gene is TRBJ2-1, the V gene TRBV27, with 8 bases lining up with TRBD2. V lost 2 bases and J lost 2; bases outside the gene matches: 8. The length of the CDR3 is 17 residues. The germline V gene encodes CDR1 MNHEY and CDR2 SMNVEV (reference sequence). The CDR3 protein is CASSLGLAGTPYNEQFF. For the CDR3, the DNA is TGTGCCAGCAGTTTAGGGTTAGCGGGAACCCCCTACAATGAGCAGTTCTTC.

This clone showed up just a few times. The chain uses TRBV18 and TRBJ1-2; D call uncertain. This CDR3 has 16 amino acids. Germline loops: CDR1 KGHSH, CDR2 LQKENI. Between the trimmed V and J ends, which lost 6 bases and 3 bases, there was a span of 20 bases. The CDR3 DNA is TGTGCCAGCTCCTTAGTAACGATTGCCCACGACTATGGCTACACCTTC. Its protein is CASSLVTIAHDYGYTF.

The chain recombines TRBV3-1 (or the pseudogene TRBV3-2) with TRBJ2-1; 7 nucleotides match TRBD2. The CDR3 sequence is 13 residues long. V dropped 1 base and J dropped 13; count of bases not matched to a gene: 7. CDR1 and CDR2 from the germline V gene are LGHDT and YNNKEL (reference sequence). CDR3: CASSQGGGQLQFF. In nucleotides, the CDR3 is TGTGCCAGCAGCCAAGGGGGGGGTCAACTTCAGTTCTTC.

This clone was counted a few times. The CDR3 sequence: CASRSGTSNYGYTF. In nucleotides, the CDR3 is TGTGCCAGTAGATCCGGGACATCTAACTATGGCTACACCTTC. The V and J genes are TRBV19 and TRBJ1-2; maybe TRBD1 (6 bases). The CDR3 is made up of 14 amino acids. The V and J ends lost 6 bases and 0 bases respectively, with 11 bases between them. Germline lookup yields CDR1 LNHDA and CDR2 SQIVND (reference sequence).

This chain links TRBV7-2 with TRBJ2-7; possibly TRBD1 for D (5 bases). This CDR3 comprises 14 residues. Germline-derived CDR1 and CDR2 are SGHTA and FQGNSA. V was clipped by 1 base and J by 3 bases, with 10 bases between them. CDR3 loop: CASSLGDRIYEQYF. The CDR3 bases are TGTGCCAGCAGCTTAGGCGACAGAATCTACGAGCAGTACTTC.

This clone appeared once. The rearrangement uses TRBV6-5 and TRBJ1-1, with D perhaps matching TRBD1 (5 bases). With 6 bases removed from V and 5 bases from J, the gap between germline ends came to 7 bases. From germline, CDR1 is MNHEY and CDR2 SVGAGI. CDR3 length: 11 amino acids. Written as DNA, the CDR3 is TGTGCCAGCAGCAGGGTTACTGAAGCTTTCTTT. Protein product: CASSRVTEAFF.

This clone was detected only once. V gene TRBV24-1 combines with J gene TRBJ2-7; TRBD2 matches 12 bases. The CDR3 is made up of 16 amino acids. CDR1 is KGHDR, CDR2 SFDVKD, per germline. Losses at the gene ends were 4 bases for V and 2 bases for J; bases not matched to a gene: 5. The chain's CDR3 is CATSEVTSGSPYEQYF. The CDR3 coding sequence is TGTGCCACCAGTGAAGTGACTAGCGGGAGCCCCTACGAGCAGTACTTC.

J is TRBJ2-3 and V is TRBV6-4, with D possibly TRBD1 on 6 matching bases. V lost 3 bases, J lost 2 bases, and 12 bases lay in between. This CDR3 is 15 amino acids long. Germline V CDR1 and CDR2: MRHNA, SNTAGT. CDR3 DNA: TGTGCCAGCAGTGAAAGCAGGGGACACACAGATACGCAGTATTTT. Translated, it gives CASSESRGHTDTQYF.

This chain joins TRBV5-1 and TRBJ1-5; tentatively, D is TRBD1 (5 bases). V dropped 4 bases and J dropped 3 bases, with 11 bases sitting between them. CDR3 length equals 14 residues. The germline V gene has CDR1 SGHRS and CDR2 YFSETQ. This chain's CDR3 is CASSPGLLNQPQHF. The CDR3 nucleotides are TGCGCCAGCAGCCCGGGACTTCTCAATCAGCCCCAGCATTTT.

This chain links TRBV7-2 with TRBJ2-2; D remains ambiguous. This CDR3 comprises 16 residues. V shed 5 bases and J shed 0 bases, with 13 bases lying between them. CDR1 is SGHTA, CDR2 FQGNSA, per germline. The CDR3 DNA reads as TGTGCCAGCAGCCTAAGTCGTTCGTCGAACACCGGGGAGCTGTTTTTT. Protein: CASSLSRSSNTGELFF.

The rearrangement links TRBV7-9 to TRBJ2-1; 7 nucleotides match TRBD2. CDR1 and CDR2 (germline): SEHNR, FQNEAQ (reference sequence). This CDR3 spans 17 amino acids. The V segment lost 4 bases and the J segment 1 base; nucleotides outside the gene matches: 10. The DNA of the CDR3 is TGTGCCAGCAGCTCCCGGCCGGGAGGAGGGTCCTACAATGAGCAGTTCTTC. Protein: CASSSRPGGGSYNEQFF.

This rearrangement joins TRBV6-5 to TRBJ2-2; weak D call: TRBD1 (5 bases). Looked up from germline, CDR1 is MNHEY and CDR2 is SVGAGI. V lost 5 bases and J lost 0, with 10 bases in between. The CDR3 is 15 amino acids. CDR3: CASSRETANTGELFF. The CDR3 DNA sequence: TGTGCCAGCAGTAGAGAGACAGCGAACACCGGGGAGCTGTTTTTT.

In this sample, this clone turned up once. The rearrangement joins TRBV5-4 to TRBJ1-1, with TRBD1 matching 7 bases. The CDR3 has 15 residues. The V segment lost 4 bases and the J segment 0 bases; nucleotides outside the gene matches: 6. The germline gives CDR1 SGHNT, CDR2 YYREEE (reference sequence). The CDR3 spells CASSPRTGMNTEAFF. The CDR3 nucleotides read TGTGCCAGCAGCCCCCGGACAGGTATGAACACTGAAGCTTTCTTT.

The rearrangement links TRBV6-5 to TRBJ2-5, with a tentative D call TRBD1 (6 bases). V lost 4 bases and J 4 bases, leaving 16 bases between the germline ends. The CDR3 contains 15 residues. CDR1 and CDR2 from the germline V gene are MNHEY and SVGAGI. CDR3 region: CASSSGDLEGETQYF. CDR3 coding DNA: TGTGCCAGCAGTTCAGGGGACCTGGAAGGAGAGACCCAGTACTTC.

This clone showed up just once. The chain carries TRBV25-1 and TRBJ2-3; 12 nucleotides agree with TRBD1. The CDR3 loop spans 18 amino acids. V shed 3 bases, J shed 0 bases, and the junction held 7 bases outside the gene matches. The germline CDR1 and CDR2 sequences are MGHDK and SYGVNS. The CDR3 protein is CASSDRDRGPTSTDTQYF. The CDR3 nucleotides read TGTGCCAGCAGTGATCGGGACAGGGGGCCTACGAGCACAGATACGCAGTATTTT.

The V gene is TRBV7-9, the J gene TRBJ1-5; 7 bases are shared with TRBD1. The CDR3 extends over 16 amino acids. Germline V gene sequence: CDR1 SEHNR, CDR2 FQNEAQ (reference sequence). V was pared by 1 base and J by 3 bases, with 6 bases of the junction left unmatched. CDR3 bases: TGTGCCAGCAGCTTAGTCGTAGGACAGGACAATCAGCCCCAGCATTTT. Residues: CASSLVVGQDNQPQHF.

This chain joins TRBV24-1 and TRBJ2-3, with 9 nucleotides matching TRBD1. V lost 6 bases to trimming and J lost 0 bases; unmatched junction nucleotides: 3. Germline assignment: CDR1 KGHDR and CDR2 SFDVKD. The CDR3 contains 15 residues. Here the CDR3 reads CATSPGQGSTDTQYF. CDR3 DNA: TGTGCCACCAGTCCGGGACAGGGTAGCACAGATACGCAGTATTTT.

This chain joins TRBV3-1 (or the pseudogene TRBV3-2) and TRBJ1-3; the match to TRBD1 covers 8 bases. The germline CDR1 and CDR2 sequences are LGHDT and YNNKEL (reference sequence). The ends lost 4 bases at V and 0 bases at J; junction bases unmatched: 2. The CDR3 is 15 residues long. The CDR3 reads CASSPTGGSGNTIYF. The CDR3 region has the DNA TGTGCCAGCAGCCCTACAGGGGGCTCTGGAAACACCATATATTTT.

This rearrangement joins TRBV30 to TRBJ2-3; no firm D call. The germline V and J ends were trimmed by 1 base and 6 bases, with 11 bases remaining between them. The CDR3 consists of 13 residues. The germline V gene has CDR1 GTSNPN and CDR2 SVGIG (reference sequence). In nucleotides, the CDR3 is TGTGCCTGGAGTGCTCCACCCGGGGATACGCAGTATTTT. It encodes CAWSAPPGDTQYF.

The chain employs TRBV4-3 and TRBJ2-3, with TRBD2 matching 13 bases. CDR3 length equals 19 residues. Germline lookup yields CDR1 LGHNA and CDR2 YSLEER. Losses at the gene ends were 0 bases for V and 0 bases for J; bases not matched to a gene: 6. The CDR3 sequence: CASSQDGTSGALSTDTQYF. CDR3 DNA sequence: TGCGCCAGCAGCCAAGATGGGACTAGCGGGGCCCTTAGCACAGATACGCAGTATTTT.